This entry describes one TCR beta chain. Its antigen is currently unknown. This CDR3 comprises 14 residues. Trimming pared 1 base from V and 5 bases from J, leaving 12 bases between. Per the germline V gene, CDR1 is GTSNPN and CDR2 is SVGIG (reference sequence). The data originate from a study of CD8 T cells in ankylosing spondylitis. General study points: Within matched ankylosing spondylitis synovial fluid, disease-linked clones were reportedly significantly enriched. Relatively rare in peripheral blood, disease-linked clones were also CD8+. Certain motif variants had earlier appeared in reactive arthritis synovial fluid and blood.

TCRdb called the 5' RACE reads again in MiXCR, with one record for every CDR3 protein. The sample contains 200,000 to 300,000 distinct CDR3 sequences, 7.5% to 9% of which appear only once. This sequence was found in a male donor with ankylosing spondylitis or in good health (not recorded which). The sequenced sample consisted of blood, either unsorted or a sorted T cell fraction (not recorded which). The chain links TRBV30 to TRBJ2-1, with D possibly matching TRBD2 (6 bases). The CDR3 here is CAWSGGRGNNEQFF. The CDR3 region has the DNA TGTGCCTGGAGTGGGGGTCGGGGGAACAATGAGCAGTTCTTC.